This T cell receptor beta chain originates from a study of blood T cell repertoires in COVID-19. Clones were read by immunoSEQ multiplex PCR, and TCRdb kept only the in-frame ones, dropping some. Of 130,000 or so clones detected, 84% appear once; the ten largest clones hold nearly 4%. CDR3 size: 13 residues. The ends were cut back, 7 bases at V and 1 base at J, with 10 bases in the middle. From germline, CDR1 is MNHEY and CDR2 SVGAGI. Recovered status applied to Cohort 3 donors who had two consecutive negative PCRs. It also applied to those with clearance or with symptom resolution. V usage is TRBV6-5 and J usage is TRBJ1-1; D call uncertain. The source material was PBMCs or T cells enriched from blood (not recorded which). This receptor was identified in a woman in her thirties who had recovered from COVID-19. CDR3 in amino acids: CASTGMGNTEAFF. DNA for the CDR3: TGTGCCAGCACGGGGATGGGGAACACTGAAGCTTTCTTT.